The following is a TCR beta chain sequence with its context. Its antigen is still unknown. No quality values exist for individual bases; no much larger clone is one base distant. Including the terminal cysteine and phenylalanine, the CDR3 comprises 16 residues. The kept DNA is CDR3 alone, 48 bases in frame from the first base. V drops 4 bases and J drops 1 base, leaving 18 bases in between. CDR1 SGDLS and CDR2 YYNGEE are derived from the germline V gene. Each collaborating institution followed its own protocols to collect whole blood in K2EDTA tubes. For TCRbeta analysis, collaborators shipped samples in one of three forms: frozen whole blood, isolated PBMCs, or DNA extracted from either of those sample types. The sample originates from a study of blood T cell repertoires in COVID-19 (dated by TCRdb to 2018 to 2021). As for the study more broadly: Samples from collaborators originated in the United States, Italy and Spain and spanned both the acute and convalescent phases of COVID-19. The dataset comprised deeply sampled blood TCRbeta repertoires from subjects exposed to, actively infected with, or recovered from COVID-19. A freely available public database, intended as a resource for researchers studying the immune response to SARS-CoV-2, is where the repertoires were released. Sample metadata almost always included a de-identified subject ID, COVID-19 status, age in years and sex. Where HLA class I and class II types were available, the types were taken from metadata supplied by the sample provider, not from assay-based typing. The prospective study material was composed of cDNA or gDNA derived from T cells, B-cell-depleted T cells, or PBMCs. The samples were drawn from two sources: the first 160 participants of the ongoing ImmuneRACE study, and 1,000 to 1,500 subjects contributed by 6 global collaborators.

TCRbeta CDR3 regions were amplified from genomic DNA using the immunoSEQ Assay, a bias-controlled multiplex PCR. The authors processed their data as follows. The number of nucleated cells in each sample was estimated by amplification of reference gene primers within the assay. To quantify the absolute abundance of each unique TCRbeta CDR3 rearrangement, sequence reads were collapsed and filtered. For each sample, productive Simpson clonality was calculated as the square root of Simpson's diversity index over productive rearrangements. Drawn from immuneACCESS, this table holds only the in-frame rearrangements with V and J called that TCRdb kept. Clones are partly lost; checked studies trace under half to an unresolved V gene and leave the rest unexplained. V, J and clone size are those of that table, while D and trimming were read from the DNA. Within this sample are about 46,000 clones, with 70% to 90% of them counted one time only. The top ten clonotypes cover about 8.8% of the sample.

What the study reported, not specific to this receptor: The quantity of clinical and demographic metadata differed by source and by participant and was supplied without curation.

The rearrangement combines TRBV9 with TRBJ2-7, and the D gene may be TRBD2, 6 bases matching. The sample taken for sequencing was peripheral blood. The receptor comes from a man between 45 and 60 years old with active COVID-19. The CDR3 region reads CASSPRYYSGSYEQYF. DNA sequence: TGTGCCAGCAGCCCGCGCTACTATAGCGGATCCTACGAGCAGTACTTC.